This entry is about one TCR beta chain. Its matching antigen is unknown. This sample was included in a study of early T cells in non-severe SARS-CoV-2 infection. Across the whole study: Bulk RNA isolated from unsorted whole blood underwent sequencing; chains were not paired.

Individual cDNA molecules received unique molecular identifiers during library preparation. One entry per CDR3 protein results from TCRdb running MiXCR on the 5' RACE reads. The data contain some 75,000 distinct CDR3 sequences, around 13% of them singletons. Overall study results and limits: VDJdb matching favored anti-spike CD8 responses, missing private and CD4 specificities.

V lost 6 bases to trimming and J lost 5 bases; unmatched junction nucleotides: 13. This CDR3 spans 15 amino acids. Germline V gene sequence: CDR1 DFQATT, CDR2 SNEGSKA (reference sequence). This TCR was recovered from an adult who was a healthcare worker with PCR-confirmed SARS-CoV-2 infection or an uninfected control (not recorded which). The chain recombines TRBV20-1 with TRBJ2-5, with TRBD2 identical over 9 bases. Material: whole blood. DNA for the CDR3: TGCAGTGCCTCGGGTAGCGGGGGCGATCGGGAGACCCAGTACTTC. It yields the protein CSASGSGGDRETQYF.